This T cell receptor (beta chain) originates from a study of chemoradiotherapy in HPV16-positive cancers. TCRdb's table, derived via immunoSEQ multiplex PCR, lists solely in-frame clones and lacks some. The profile shows 20,000 to 25,000 clones, 70% to 90% of them singletons. The specimen was blood, collected from a patient who underwent chemoradiotherapy. The source of this sequence is a human donor with HPV-associated anogenital cancer.

Written as DNA, the CDR3 is TGTGCCTGGAGTGTAGGGGACAGGGGTCATCAGCCCCAGCATTTT. The encoded protein is CAWSVGDRGHQPQHF. The J gene is TRBJ1-5, the V gene TRBV30, with 10 bases identical to TRBD1. Germline CDR1 GTSNPN, CDR2 SVGIG (reference sequence). CDR3 size: 15 residues. J was trimmed by 5 bases and V by 0 bases; bases with no gene match: 4.